A selection of T cell receptor beta chains follows, all from one sample in a study of CD8+CD57+ T cells in acquired aplastic anemia. TCRdb re-derived calls from the reads in MiXCR, one entry per CDR3 protein. The sample contains some 180,000 distinct CDR3 sequences, 40% to 55% of which appear only once. Sequencing was done on a sample of sorted CD4+, CD8+, or CD8+CD57+ T cells (not recorded which) from PBMCs. The receptors were gathered from a human donor in good health. CDR3s include the opening cysteine and the closing phenylalanine or tryptophan. Each record gives: clone size, D gene, V gene, CDR3 protein. A D gene is named only where the DNA matches it firmly. A clone size is listed for some rows: how often the clone was seen (once, few, many), or a class if it is expanded.

clone size: many
D gene: TRBD1
V gene: TRBV6-6
CDR3 protein: CASSYSGTATNYGYTF

clone size: -
D gene: -
V gene: TRBV5-1
CDR3 protein: CASSRDPAYEQYF

clone size: -
D gene: -
V gene: TRBV10-3
CDR3 protein: CAIGERVSENEQFF

clone size: many
D gene: -
V gene: TRBV10-3
CDR3 protein: CAISDARQGEAFF

clone size: -
D gene: TRBD1
V gene: TRBV7-2
CDR3 protein: CASSSGTGYYKQYF

clone size: once
D gene: TRBD1
V gene: TRBV29-1
CDR3 protein: CSVDSKDRGPYEQYF

clone size: few
D gene: -
V gene: TRBV28
CDR3 protein: CASSLYTEAFF

clone size: many
D gene: TRBD1
V gene: TRBV5-1
CDR3 protein: CASNDRGRTGELFF

clone size: few
D gene: -
V gene: TRBV20-1
CDR3 protein: CGPDYGYTF

clone size: few
D gene: -
V gene: TRBV11-2
CDR3 protein: CASSLDRGISDEQFF

clone size: -
D gene: TRBD2
V gene: TRBV3-1
CDR3 protein: CASSQVDGRARDEQFF

clone size: -
D gene: -
V gene: TRBV7-8
CDR3 protein: CASSLVENQPQHF

clone size: once
D gene: -
V gene: TRBV7-2
CDR3 protein: CASSHADRENEAFF

clone size: few
D gene: -
V gene: TRBV25-1
CDR3 protein: CASSELGRSTIYF

clone size: few
D gene: TRBD1
V gene: TRBV6-1
CDR3 protein: CASRSTGAGNTIYF

clone size: -
D gene: -
V gene: TRBV2
CDR3 protein: CASSRPGTGDTQYF